The present entry profiles one TCR beta chain with its context. The trim removed 5 bases at V and 6 bases at J, leaving 1 base unmatched. The CDR3 spans 12 residues. The data originate from a study of blood T cell repertoires in COVID-19. At the level of the study: From the United States, Italy and Spain came samples of acute and convalescent COVID-19. In each case, the material was cDNA or gDNA derived from T cells, B-cell-depleted T cells, or PBMCs.

The Seattle patients, enrolled during active infection, were followed longitudinally. Methods used by the authors: For nucleated cells, counts were estimated from reference gene primer amplification. Repertoires were generated with immunoSEQ multiplex PCR, while TCRdb's copy carries only in-frame clones and drops some. Clonal size and the V and J genes are those of that table, whereas D and trimming came from the DNA. The table records some 520,000 clones, nearly 90% of them present only once. This sequence originates from a man between 18 and 35 years old with COVID-19, enrolled during active disease. Material for sequencing was peripheral blood. The chain employs TRBV12-3 or TRBV12-4 and TRBJ2-1, with 7 bases fitting TRBD1. The CDR3 sequence: CASSRQGNEQFF. For the CDR3, the DNA is TGTGCCAGCAGTCGACAGGGCAATGAGCAGTTCTTC.